These T cell receptor beta chains were read from a single sample in a study of blood T cell repertoires in COVID-19. TCRdb's copy holds only in-frame clones and misses some; the assay was immunoSEQ multiplex PCR. This repertoire shows 200,000 to 250,000 clones, 80% to 90% found once; its top ten account for approximately 18%. Sequencing was carried out using peripheral blood. These receptors were collected from a woman over 75 with active or convalescent COVID-19. The CDR3 runs from the conserved cysteine through the conserved F or W. Each record gives: V gene, J gene, D gene, clone size, CDR3 DNA, CDR3 protein. A D gene is named only where the DNA matches it firmly. Clone size is not always given. Where it is, it says once, few, many or a class for expanded clones.

v_gene: TRBV6-5
j_gene: TRBJ1-2
d_gene: NA
abundance: NA
CDR3nt: TGTGCCAGCAGGCCCGACCAGGGGTTCTATGGCTACACCTTC
CDR3aa: CASRPDQGFYGYTF

v_gene: TRBV9
j_gene: TRBJ1-1
d_gene: NA
abundance: NA
CDR3nt: TGTGCCAGCACCCTAGGGGAGGGCCGAGGAACTGAAGCTTTCTTT
CDR3aa: CASTLGEGRGTEAFF

v_gene: TRBV27
j_gene: TRBJ1-1
d_gene: NA
abundance: NA
CDR3nt: TGTGCCAGCAGTTACAGGGCCTCTGGTGAAGCTTTCTTT
CDR3aa: CASSYRASGEAFF

v_gene: TRBV27
j_gene: TRBJ2-1
d_gene: NA
abundance: NA
CDR3nt: TGTGCCAGCAGTTTAAACAGGGATGGTGAGCAGTTCTTC
CDR3aa: CASSLNRDGEQFF

v_gene: TRBV12-3/TRBV12-4
j_gene: TRBJ1-1
d_gene: NA
abundance: NA
CDR3nt: TGTGCCAGCAGTCTCAGACAGTACACTGAAGCTTTCTTT
CDR3aa: CASSLRQYTEAFF

v_gene: TRBV7-2
j_gene: TRBJ2-3
d_gene: NA
abundance: once
CDR3nt: TGTGCCAGCAGCTTATATCGGGGGAGGGATACGCAGTATTTT
CDR3aa: CASSLYRGRDTQYF

v_gene: TRBV9
j_gene: TRBJ2-5
d_gene: NA
abundance: NA
CDR3nt: TGTGCCAGCAGCGTAGGAGTGGGGGGAGCTGGATCGGAGACCCAGTACTTC
CDR3aa: CASSVGVGGAGSETQYF

v_gene: TRBV6-2/TRBV6-3
j_gene: TRBJ2-3
d_gene: TRBD2
abundance: NA
CDR3nt: TGTGCCAGCAGTCGAGCGAGGACTAGCGGCACAGATACGCAGTATTTT
CDR3aa: CASSRARTSGTDTQYF

v_gene: TRBV30
j_gene: TRBJ2-3
d_gene: NA
abundance: NA
CDR3nt: TGTGCCTGGAGTGTACTAGGCGGGGGCAGGACAGATACGCAGTATTTT
CDR3aa: CAWSVLGGGRTDTQYF

v_gene: TRBV7-9
j_gene: TRBJ2-3
d_gene: NA
abundance: once
CDR3nt: TGTGCCAGCAGCCCGAGGAGGGGAGAGGTCACAGATACGCAGTATTTT
CDR3aa: CASSPRRGEVTDTQYF

v_gene: TRBV7-2
j_gene: TRBJ2-3
d_gene: TRBD2
abundance: NA
CDR3nt: TGTGCCAGCAGCCCCGGGACTAGTTTTGTCACAGATACGCAGTATTTT
CDR3aa: CASSPGTSFVTDTQYF

v_gene: TRBV5-1
j_gene: TRBJ2-3
d_gene: TRBD2
abundance: once
CDR3nt: TGCGCCAGCAGCTTGGTTGCGGGGGGGCCTGATACGCAGTATTTT
CDR3aa: CASSLVAGGPDTQYF

v_gene: TRBV5-4
j_gene: TRBJ2-5
d_gene: TRBD1
abundance: NA
CDR3nt: TGTGCCAGCAGCGTGGACAGGGATGAGACCCAGTACTTC
CDR3aa: CASSVDRDETQYF

v_gene: TRBV5-5
j_gene: TRBJ1-2
d_gene: NA
abundance: NA
CDR3nt: TGTGCCAGCAGCCCCGGACACTCAGCTAACTATGGCTACACCTTC
CDR3aa: CASSPGHSANYGYTF

v_gene: TRBV6-5
j_gene: TRBJ2-7
d_gene: NA
abundance: few
CDR3nt: TGTGCCAGTTCCCGCGGCATCCTTAAAGGCTACGAGCAGTACTTC
CDR3aa: CASSRGILKGYEQYF

v_gene: TRBV19
j_gene: TRBJ1-2
d_gene: NA
abundance: once
CDR3nt: TGTGCCAGTAGTCTCACAGGGATAAACAACTATGGCTACACCTTC
CDR3aa: CASSLTGINNYGYTF

v_gene: TRBV7-2
j_gene: TRBJ2-2
d_gene: TRBD2
abundance: NA
CDR3nt: TGTGCCAGCAGCCGTTTCGCGGGAGCGGAGCTGTTTTTT
CDR3aa: CASSRFAGAELFF

v_gene: TRBV4-3
j_gene: TRBJ2-7
d_gene: TRBD2
abundance: NA
CDR3nt: TGCGCCAGCAGCCCTTCTTGGGTTAGCGGGACCTACGAGCAGTACTTC
CDR3aa: CASSPSWVSGTYEQYF

v_gene: TRBV5-1
j_gene: TRBJ1-4
d_gene: NA
abundance: NA
CDR3nt: TGCGCCAGCAGGAGGCGGGAAAAACTGTTTTTT
CDR3aa: CASRRREKLFF

v_gene: TRBV5-1
j_gene: TRBJ2-1
d_gene: TRBD2
abundance: NA
CDR3nt: TGCGCCAGCAGCTTGGAGGGACTAGCGGAGCGCAATGAGCAGTTCTTC
CDR3aa: CASSLEGLAERNEQFF